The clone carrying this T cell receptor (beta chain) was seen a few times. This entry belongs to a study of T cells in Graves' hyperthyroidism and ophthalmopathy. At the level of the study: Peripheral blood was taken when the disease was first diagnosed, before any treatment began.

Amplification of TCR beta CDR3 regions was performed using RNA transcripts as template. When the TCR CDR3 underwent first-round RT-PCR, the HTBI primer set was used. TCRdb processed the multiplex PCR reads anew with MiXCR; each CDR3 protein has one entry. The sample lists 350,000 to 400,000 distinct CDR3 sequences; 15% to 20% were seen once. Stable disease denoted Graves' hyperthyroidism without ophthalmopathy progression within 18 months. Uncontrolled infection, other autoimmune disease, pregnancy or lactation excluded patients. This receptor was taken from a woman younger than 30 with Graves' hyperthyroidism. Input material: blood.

In DNA, the CDR3 is TGTGCCAGCAGCCAAGATGGCCTACTAGCGGGAGGTTACGAGCAGTACTTC. It specifies CASSQDGLLAGGYEQYF. The chain combines TRBV4-2 with TRBJ2-7; 12 nucleotides align to TRBD2. Germline assignment: CDR1 LGHNA and CDR2 YNFKEQ. V trimming: 0 bases; J trimming: 4 bases; junction bases outside the gene matches: 7. There are 17 residues in the CDR3.